This TCR beta chain was found in a study of blood T cells in healthy people across ages. This clonotype was counted ten times or more. The antigen is undetermined. Study-wide results and limits: Researchers deemed the diversity estimates from one million T cells underestimates. The unknown donor CMV status may have confounded expanded clonotype changes. In long-lived donors, naive CD4+ cell counts and diversity exceeded those of aged donors. Getting older went along with TCR beta diversity per million T cells dropping roughly linearly.

Next came a second PCR, run for about 6 to 12 cycles, which used a sample-barcoded 5' primer along with a J-beta primer mix. TCRdb redid the calling of the 5' RACE reads with MiXCR, one entry per CDR3 protein. Of 700,000 to 800,000 distinct CDR3 sequences listed, roughly 47% are singletons. The sequencing input was blood. The TCR comes from a woman aged 60-70 years in good health.

The CDR3 sequence: CASSLAGLAASGANVLTF. DNA of the CDR3: TGTGCCAGCAGCTTAGCGGGACTAGCGGCCTCTGGGGCCAACGTCCTGACTTTC. The rearrangement links TRBV7-9 to TRBJ2-6; 11 nucleotides line up with TRBD2. Germline CDR1 reads SEHNR; CDR2 reads FQNEAQ (reference sequence). The CDR3 contains 18 residues. The J segment lost 0 bases and the V segment lost 0 bases, leaving 1 base of the junction unmatched.